The count of the clone carrying this T cell receptor (beta chain) is one. This entry is derived from a study of shared clonotypes between healthy human individuals. The repertoire was sequenced with immunoSEQ multiplex PCR; TCRdb's copy has only in-frame clones and lacks some. The table lists some 2,100,000 clones, almost 96% of them singletons. Germline CDR1 is SGHKS and CDR2 is YYEKEE (reference sequence). V was pared by 5 bases and J by 4 bases, with 17 bases of the junction left unmatched. The CDR3 is 17 residues long. Sequencing was carried out using naive CD4+ T cells sorted from blood. Subset specified: CD45RA+ positively selected. This TCR came from a man between 18 and 29 years old in good health. The chain recombines TRBV5-5 with TRBJ1-2; TRBD1 agrees at 7 bases. The CDR3 region has the DNA TGTGCCAGCAGTTCTGAAGCCCAACAGGGGTGGGTCTATGGCTACACCTTC. This gives the protein CASSSEAQQGWVYGYTF.